Listed here are 5 T cell receptor beta chains from one sample, sequenced in a study of read filtering for tumor transcriptome and immune sequencing. This library used approximately 370 ng RNA and molecular barcoded adaptors spanning alpha/delta and beta/gamma chains. TCRdb processed the reads anew with MiXCR; each CDR3 protein has one entry. This repertoire shows 11,000 to 15,000 distinct CDR3 sequences, roughly 20% found once; its top ten account for approximately 80%. Sequenced input: a population of CD138-negative cells sorted from bone marrow. These TCRs come from a donor aged 40 or over with multiple myeloma.

The sample holds a few counts of this clonotype. This chain uses TRBV20-1 with TRBJ2-2, with D tentatively TRBD1 (5 bases). Trimming removed 5 bases at V and 0 bases at J, with 7 bases between. Germline V CDR1 and CDR2: DFQATT, SNEGSKA (reference sequence). The CDR3 is made up of 13 amino acids. CDR3: CSAQGSNTGELFF. Written as DNA, the CDR3 is TGCAGTGCTCAGGGATCGAACACCGGGGAGCTGTTTTTT.

The chain couples TRBV29-1 to TRBJ2-5; 7 nucleotides match TRBD1. J was trimmed by 2 bases and V by 4 bases; bases with no gene match: 1. CDR1 and CDR2 (germline): SQVTM, ANQGSEA. This CDR3 spans 12 amino acids. The CDR3, as DNA: TGCAGCGTTGCGGACAGGCAAGAGACCCAGTACTTC. This sequence encodes CSVADRQETQYF.

The table lists this clonotype with many counts. This rearrangement joins TRBV11-1 to TRBJ2-1; 9 positions match TRBD1. V was pared by 5 bases and J by 6 bases, with 11 bases of the junction left unmatched. CDR3 length: 16 amino acids. From germline, CDR1 is SGHAT and CDR2 FQDESV (reference sequence). In DNA, the CDR3 is TGTGCCAGCAGCCCGCCGCTGGGACAGGGAAGCAATGAGCAGTTCTTC. Translating gives CASSPPLGQGSNEQFF.

This chain connects TRBV13 to TRBJ1-1; 10 bases fit TRBD1. The CDR3 has 15 residues. Germline V gene lookup returns CDR1 PRHDT and CDR2 FYEKMQ (reference sequence). Trimming removed 5 bases from V and 5 bases from J; junction bases left unmatched: 8. The CDR3 DNA follows: TGTGCCAGCAGCGACTCCGGACAGGGGGGGACTGAAGCTTTCTTT. Translation gives CASSDSGQGGTEAFF. Full variable domain (missing parts from reference TRBV13 and TRBJ1-1): AAGVIQSPRHLIKEKRETATLKCYPIPRHDTVYWYQQGPGQDPQFLISFYEKMQSDKGSIPDRFSAQQFSDYHSELNMSSLELGDSALYFCASSDSGQGGTEAFFGQGTRLTVV.

This clonotype was picked up many times. V usage is TRBV20-1 and J usage is TRBJ2-1, with 10 bases aligning to TRBD1. V shed 6 bases and J 5 bases; nucleotides not matched to a gene: 10. Germline V CDR1 and CDR2: DFQATT, SNEGSKA (reference sequence). The CDR3 consists of 15 residues. Written as DNA, the CDR3 is TGCAGTGCCGCGACCGGGACAGGGGCGAACAATGAGCAGTTCTTC. Protein sequence: CSAATGTGANNEQFF.